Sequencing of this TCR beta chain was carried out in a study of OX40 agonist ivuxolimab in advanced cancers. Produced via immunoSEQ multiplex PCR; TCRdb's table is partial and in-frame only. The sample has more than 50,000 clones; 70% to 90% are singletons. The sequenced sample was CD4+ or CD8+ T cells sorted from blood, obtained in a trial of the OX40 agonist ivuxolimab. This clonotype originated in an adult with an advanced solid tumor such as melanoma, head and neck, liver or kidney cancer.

CDR3 sequence: CASSFRGAGTGELFF. In nucleotides, the CDR3 is TGTGCCAGCAGTTTCAGGGGGGCCGGCACCGGGGAGCTGTTTTTT. This rearrangement joins TRBV27 to TRBJ2-2; possible D gene TRBD1, 7 bases. CDR1 is MNHEY and CDR2 is SMNVEV in the germline V gene (reference sequence). V lost 3 bases, J lost 4 bases, and 12 bases lay in between. The CDR3 loop spans 15 amino acids.